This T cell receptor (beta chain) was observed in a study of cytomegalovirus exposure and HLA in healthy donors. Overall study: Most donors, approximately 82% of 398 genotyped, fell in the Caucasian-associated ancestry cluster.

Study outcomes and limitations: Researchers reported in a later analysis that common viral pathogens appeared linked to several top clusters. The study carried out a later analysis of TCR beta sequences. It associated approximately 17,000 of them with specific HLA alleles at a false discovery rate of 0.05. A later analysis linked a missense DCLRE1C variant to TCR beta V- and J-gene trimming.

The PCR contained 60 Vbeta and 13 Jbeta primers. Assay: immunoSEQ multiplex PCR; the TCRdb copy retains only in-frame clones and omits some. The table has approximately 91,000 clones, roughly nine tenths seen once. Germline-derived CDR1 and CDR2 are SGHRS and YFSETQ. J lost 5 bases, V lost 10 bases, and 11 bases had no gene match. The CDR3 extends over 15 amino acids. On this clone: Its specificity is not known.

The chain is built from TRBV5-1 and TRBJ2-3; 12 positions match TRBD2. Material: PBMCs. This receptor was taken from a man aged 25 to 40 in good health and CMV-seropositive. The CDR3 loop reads CAGKRTSGTEDTQYF. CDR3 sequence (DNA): TGCGCCGGCAAAAGGACTAGCGGGACAGAAGATACGCAGTATTTT.